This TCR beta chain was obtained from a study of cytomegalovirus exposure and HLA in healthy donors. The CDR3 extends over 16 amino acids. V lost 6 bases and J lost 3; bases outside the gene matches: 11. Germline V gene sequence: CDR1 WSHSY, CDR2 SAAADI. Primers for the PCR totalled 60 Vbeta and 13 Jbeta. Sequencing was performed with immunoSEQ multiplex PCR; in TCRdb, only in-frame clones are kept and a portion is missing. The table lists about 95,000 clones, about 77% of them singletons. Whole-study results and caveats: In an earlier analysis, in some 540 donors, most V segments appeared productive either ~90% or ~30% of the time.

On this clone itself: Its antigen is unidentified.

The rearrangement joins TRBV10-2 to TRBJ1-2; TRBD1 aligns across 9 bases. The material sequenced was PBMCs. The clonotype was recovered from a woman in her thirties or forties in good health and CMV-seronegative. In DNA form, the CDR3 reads TGCGCCAGCAGCCCAATTCAGGGACAGGGCGACTATGGCTACACCTTC. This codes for CASSPIQGQGDYGYTF.